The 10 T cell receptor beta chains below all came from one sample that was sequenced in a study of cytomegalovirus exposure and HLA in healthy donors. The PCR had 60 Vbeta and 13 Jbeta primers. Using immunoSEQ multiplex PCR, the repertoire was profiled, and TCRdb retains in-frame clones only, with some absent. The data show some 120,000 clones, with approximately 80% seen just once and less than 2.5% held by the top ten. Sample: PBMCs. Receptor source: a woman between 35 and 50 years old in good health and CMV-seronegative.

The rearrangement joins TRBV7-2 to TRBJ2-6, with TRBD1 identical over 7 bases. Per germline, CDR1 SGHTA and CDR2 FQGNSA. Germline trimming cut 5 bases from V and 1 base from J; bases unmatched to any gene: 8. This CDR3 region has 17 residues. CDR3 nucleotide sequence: TGTGCCAGCAGCCCACCGGGACAGAGATCTGGGGCCAACGTCCTGACTTTC. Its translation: CASSPPGQRSGANVLTF.

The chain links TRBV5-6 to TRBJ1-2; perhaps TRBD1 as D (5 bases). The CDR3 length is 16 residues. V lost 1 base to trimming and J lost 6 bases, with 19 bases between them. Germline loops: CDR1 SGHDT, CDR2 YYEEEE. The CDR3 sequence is CASSLSGNSAIDGYTF. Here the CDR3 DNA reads TGTGCCAGCAGCTTGTCAGGGAATTCGGCAATTGATGGCTACACCTTC.

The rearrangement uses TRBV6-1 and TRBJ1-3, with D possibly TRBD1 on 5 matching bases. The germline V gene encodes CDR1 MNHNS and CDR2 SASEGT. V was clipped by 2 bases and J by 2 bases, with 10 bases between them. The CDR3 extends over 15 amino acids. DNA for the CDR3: TGTGCCAGCAGTGAACAGGGACTTGCTGGAAACACCATATATTTT. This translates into CASSEQGLAGNTIYF.

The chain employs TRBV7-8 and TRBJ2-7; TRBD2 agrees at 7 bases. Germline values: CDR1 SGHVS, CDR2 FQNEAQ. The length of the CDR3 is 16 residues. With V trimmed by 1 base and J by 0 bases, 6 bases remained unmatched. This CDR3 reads CASSLGDGGSSYEQYF. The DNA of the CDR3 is TGTGCCAGCAGCTTAGGGGACGGGGGGAGCTCCTACGAGCAGTACTTC.

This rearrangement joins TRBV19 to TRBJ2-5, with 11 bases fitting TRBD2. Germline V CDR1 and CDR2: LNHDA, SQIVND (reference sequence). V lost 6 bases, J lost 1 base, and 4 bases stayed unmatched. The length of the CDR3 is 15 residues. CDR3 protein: CASSPGLAGQETQYF. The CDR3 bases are TGTGCCAGTAGCCCCGGACTAGCGGGCCAAGAGACCCAGTACTTC. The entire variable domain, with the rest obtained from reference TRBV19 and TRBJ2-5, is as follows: DGGITQSPKYLFRKEGQNVTLSCEQNLNHDAMYWYRQDPGQGLRLIYYSQIVNDFQKGDIAEGYSVSREKKESFPLTVTSAQKNPTAFYLCASSPGLAGQETQYFGPGTRLLVL.

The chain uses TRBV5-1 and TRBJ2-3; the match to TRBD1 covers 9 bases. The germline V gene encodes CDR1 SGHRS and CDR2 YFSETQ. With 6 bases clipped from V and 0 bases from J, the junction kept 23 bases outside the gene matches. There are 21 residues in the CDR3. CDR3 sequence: CASKSETGTGPARLSTDTQYF. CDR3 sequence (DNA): TGCGCCAGCAAATCAGAAACCGGGACAGGGCCAGCAAGACTTAGCACAGATACGCAGTATTTT. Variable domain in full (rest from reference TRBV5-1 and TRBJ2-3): KAGVTQTPRYLIKTRGQQVTLSCSPISGHRSVSWYQQTPGQGLQFLFEYFSETQRNKGNFPGRFSGRQFSNSRSEMNVSTLELGDSALYLCASKSETGTGPARLSTDTQYFGPGTRLTVL.

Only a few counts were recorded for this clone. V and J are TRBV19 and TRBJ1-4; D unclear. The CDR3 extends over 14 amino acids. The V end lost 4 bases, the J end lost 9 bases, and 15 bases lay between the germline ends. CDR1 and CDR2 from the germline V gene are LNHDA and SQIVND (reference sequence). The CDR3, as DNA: TGTGCCAGTAGTACGGATTCCCGACTGAAAAAACTGTTTTTT. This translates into CASSTDSRLKKLFF. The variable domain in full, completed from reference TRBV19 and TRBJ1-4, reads DGGITQSPKYLFRKEGQNVTLSCEQNLNHDAMYWYRQDPGQGLRLIYYSQIVNDFQKGDIAEGYSVSREKKESFPLTVTSAQKNPTAFYLCASSTDSRLKKLFFGSGTQLSVL.

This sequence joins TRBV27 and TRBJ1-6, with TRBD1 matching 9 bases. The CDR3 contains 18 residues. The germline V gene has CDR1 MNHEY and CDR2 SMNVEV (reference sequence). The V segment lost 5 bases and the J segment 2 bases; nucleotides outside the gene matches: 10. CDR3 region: CASSPSPGTGTYNSPLHF. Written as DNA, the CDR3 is TGTGCCAGCAGTCCCAGTCCCGGGACAGGGACCTATAATTCACCCCTCCACTTT.

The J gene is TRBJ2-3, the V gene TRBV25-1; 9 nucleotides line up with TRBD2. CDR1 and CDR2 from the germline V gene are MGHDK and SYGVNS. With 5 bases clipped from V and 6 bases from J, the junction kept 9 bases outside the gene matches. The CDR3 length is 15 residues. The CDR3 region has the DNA TGTGCCAGCAGTACTTGGCGGGGGGGCGTCGATACGCAGTATTTT. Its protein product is CASSTWRGGVDTQYF.

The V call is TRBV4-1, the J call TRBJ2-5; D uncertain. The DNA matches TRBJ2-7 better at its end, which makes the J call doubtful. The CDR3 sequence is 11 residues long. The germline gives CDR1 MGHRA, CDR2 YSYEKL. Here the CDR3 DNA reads TGCGCCAGCAGCCAGGCTAGCGAGCAGTACTTC. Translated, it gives CASSQASEQYF.